What follows are 8 T cell receptor beta chains derived from one specimen sequenced in a study of OX40 agonist ivuxolimab in advanced cancers. Library preparation was by the immunoSEQ multiplex PCR assay. Here the immuneACCESS table is served through TCRdb, limited to in-frame sequences with V and J called. Missing clones are a known gap in these copies; in checked studies unresolved V genes cover under half, and the rest lacks a known reason. For this sample there are some 62,000 clones; less than 95% appear just once. The ten top clones hold 5.2% of the sample. The specimen comprised CD4+ or CD8+ T cells sorted from blood, sampled in a trial of the OX40 agonist ivuxolimab. The receptors originated from an adult with an advanced solid tumor such as melanoma, head and neck, liver or kidney cancer.

The sample holds one count of this clone. CDR3 loop: CAISGTSGGELFF. The CDR3 DNA reads as TGTGCCATCAGCGGGACTAGCGGGGGGGAGCTGTTTTTT. The chain recombines TRBV10-3 with TRBJ2-2; 12 bases fit TRBD2. Germline CDR1 is ENHRY and CDR2 is SYGVKD. J was trimmed by 8 bases and V by 6 bases; bases with no gene match: 1. The CDR3 has 13 amino acids.

V is TRBV29-1 and J is TRBJ2-7, with TRBD1 identical over 7 bases. The germline V gene has CDR1 SQVTM and CDR2 ANQGSEA. V was pared by 7 bases and J by 6 bases, with 9 bases of the junction left unmatched. This CDR3 spans 12 amino acids. In DNA form, the CDR3 reads TGCAGCGCCTACAGGGGAGTAGGCGAGCAGTACTTC. This sequence encodes CSAYRGVGEQYF.

The chain couples TRBV6-4 to TRBJ2-3, with TRBD2 as a possible D gene (6 bases). Germline lookup yields CDR1 MRHNA and CDR2 SNTAGT. V dropped 5 bases and J dropped 3 bases, with 18 bases sitting between them. The CDR3 sequence is 16 residues long. The CDR3 DNA follows: TGTGCCAGCAGTAAGGGACTGTATCAAGAAACAGATACGCAGTATTTT. Its protein is CASSKGLYQETDTQYF.

The genes are TRBV28 and TRBJ1-2, with D possibly matching TRBD1 (5 bases). Germline loops: CDR1 MDHEN, CDR2 SYDVKM. This CDR3 contains 13 residues. V dropped 8 bases and J dropped 5 bases, with 15 bases sitting between them. The CDR3 coding sequence is TGTGCCAGCCTGTCAGGGAACGGGTATGGCTACACCTTC. As protein: CASLSGNGYGYTF.

J is TRBJ2-7 and V is TRBV6-1; 8 bases map to TRBD2. The CDR3 extends over 12 amino acids. V shed 6 bases, J shed 7 bases, and the junction held 5 bases outside the gene matches. The germline gives CDR1 MNHNS, CDR2 SASEGT. The CDR3 here is CASSIRGGEQYF. The CDR3 DNA follows: TGTGCCAGCAGCATCCGGGGGGGGGAGCAGTACTTC.

The rearrangement links TRBV28 to TRBJ1-3, with D tentatively TRBD1 (5 bases). V lost 6 bases and J 0 bases, leaving 9 bases between the germline ends. The CDR3 runs to 14 residues. Germline assignment: CDR1 MDHEN and CDR2 SYDVKM. In DNA form, the CDR3 reads TGTGCCAGCAGGGGGGGGTTCTCTGGAAACACCATATATTTT. Its protein product is CASRGGFSGNTIYF.

The chain recombines TRBV30 with TRBJ1-1; the D is unclear. The V and J ends lost 2 bases and 2 bases respectively, with 3 bases between them. There are 11 residues in the CDR3. Per the germline V gene, CDR1 is GTSNPN and CDR2 is SVGIG (reference sequence). CDR3 amino acids: CAWSFNTEAFF. For the CDR3, the DNA is TGTGCCTGGAGTTTCAACACTGAAGCTTTCTTT.

CDR3 sequence: CASSRMTYGYTF. The CDR3 coding sequence is TGTGCCAGCAGCCGGATGACCTATGGCTACACCTTC. The gene calls are TRBV28 and TRBJ1-2; D ambiguous. V was cut by 6 bases and J by 4 bases, with 9 bases left in between. The CDR3 spans 12 residues. CDR1 and CDR2 from the germline V gene are MDHEN and SYDVKM.